These 29 T cell receptor beta chains were all obtained from the same sample, sequenced in a study of response to subunit inactivated influenza vaccine. TCRdb reprocessed the RT-PCR reads via MiXCR and lists one record per CDR3 protein. The table records a few hundred thousand distinct CDR3 sequences, less than 15% of them present only once. Source: PBMCs from blood, taken roughly 12 days after vaccination. The receptor set was obtained from a man aged 45-65 years who received an inactivated influenza vaccine.

This clonotype was recorded a few times. The chain joins TRBV6-5 to TRBJ2-2; possible D gene TRBD2, 5 bases. Trimming removed 0 bases at V and 4 bases at J, with 6 bases between. CDR3 length: 14 residues. CDR1 is MNHEY and CDR2 is SVGAGI in the germline V gene. Here the CDR3 reads CASSYSAATGELFF. The DNA for the CDR3 is TGTGCCAGCAGTTACTCAGCGGCCACCGGGGAGCTGTTTTTT.

J is TRBJ1-2 and V is TRBV10-3, with unresolved D. Germline V gives CDR1 ENHRY, CDR2 SYGVKD. Trimming took 2 bases from V and 7 from J, leaving 14 bases between them. The CDR3 contains 14 residues. The CDR3 nucleotides read TGTGCCATCAGTGAGACAGCGGCGGCATCTGGCTACACCTTC. This codes for CAISETAAASGYTF.

The V and J genes are TRBV12-3 or TRBV12-4 and TRBJ2-7; D possibly corresponds to TRBD2 (6 bases). The CDR3 is 14 amino acids. The V gene lost 3 bases and the J gene lost 2 bases, with 11 bases spanning the gap. CDR3 DNA sequence: TGTGCCAGCAGTTTCTCGGGAGACCCCTACGAGCAGTACTTC. It yields the protein CASSFSGDPYEQYF.

A few counts support this clonotype. The V and J genes are TRBV6-2 or TRBV6-3 and TRBJ2-7; 11 bases fit TRBD1. The V segment lost 4 bases and the J segment 5 bases; nucleotides outside the gene matches: 4. Germline V gene data show CDR1 as MNHEY and CDR2 as SVGEGT. This CDR3 comprises 14 residues. The CDR3 DNA reads as TGTGCCAGCAGTTCGGACAGGGGGCAAGACGAGCAGTACTTC. Translated: CASSSDRGQDEQYF.

This clonotype was observed at least ten times. The chain links TRBV6-2 or TRBV6-3 to TRBJ2-3; possible D gene TRBD2, 5 bases. The V gene lost 0 bases and the J gene lost 4 bases, with 8 bases spanning the gap. CDR1 is MNHEY, CDR2 SVGEGT, per germline. The CDR3 loop spans 14 amino acids. This CDR3 is CASSYSSGPDTQYF. The CDR3 region has the DNA TGTGCCAGCAGTTACTCGAGCGGCCCAGATACGCAGTATTTT.

The chain uses TRBV7-8 and TRBJ1-1; 7 nucleotides align to TRBD1. V dropped 5 bases and J dropped 2; count of bases not matched to a gene: 8. This CDR3 spans 15 amino acids. Germline CDR1 is SGHVS and CDR2 is FQNEAQ. CDR3 DNA: TGTGCCAGCAGCCCTATGGGACAGACTAACACTGAAGCTTTCTTT. Translating gives CASSPMGQTNTEAFF.

This clonotype was counted only a few times. This chain links TRBV6-1 with TRBJ2-2; maybe TRBD1 (6 bases). This CDR3 spans 18 amino acids. V gave up 7 bases and J gave up 0 bases, with 21 bases separating them. Germline CDR1 is MNHNS and CDR2 is SASEGT. CDR3 in amino acids: CASTSVDRNLANTGELFF. CDR3 coding DNA: TGTGCCAGCACCTCGGTTGACAGGAACCTCGCGAACACCGGGGAGCTGTTTTTT.

On this clonotype: Since a much larger clone is just one base distant, this may be a read error. The chain combines TRBV7-6 with TRBJ2-1, with D unclear. V was cut by 6 bases and J by 5 bases, with 5 bases left in between. Looked up from germline, CDR1 is SGHVS and CDR2 is FNYEAQ. The CDR3 is 11 residues long. The CDR3 loop reads CASSHHNEQFF. CDR3 bases: TGTGCCAGCAGTCACCACAATGAGCAGTTCTTC. The whole variable domain, remainder taken from reference TRBV7-6 and TRBJ2-1, is GAGVSQSPRYKVTKRGQDVALRCDPISGHVSLYWYRQALGQGPEFLTYFNYEAQQDKSGLPNDRFSAERPEGSISTLTIQRTEQRDSAMYRCASSHHNEQFFGPGTRLTVL.

Concerning this clonotype: With a much larger clone just one base away, this may be a read error. The DNA is left out, because the CDR3 cannot be placed on it with certainty; the CDR3 is given as TCRdb lists it. The genes are TRBV29-1 and TRBJ2-3. The CDR3 length equals 12 residues, ends included. The germline V gene encodes CDR1 SQVTM and CDR2 ANQGSEA. This CDR3 is CSVGLGTDTRYF.

The chain employs TRBV6-5 and TRBJ2-7; D is uncertain. The CDR3 runs 13 residues. Germline CDR1 and CDR2: MNHEY and SVGAGI. The V end was cut by 2 bases, the J end by 7 bases, with 12 bases between. CDR3 coding DNA: TGTGCCAGCAGTTACCCCGGGCGCCTAGAGCAGTACTTC. Translation gives CASSYPGRLEQYF.

This clonotype was seen repeatedly, ten times or more. The chain uses TRBV12-3 or TRBV12-4 and TRBJ1-4, with D perhaps matching TRBD1 (5 bases). With 3 bases removed from V and 5 bases from J, the gap between germline ends came to 10 bases. The CDR3 covers 14 residues. The CDR3 DNA reads as TGTGCCAGCAGTTTTGGAGGGACGAATGAAAAACTGTTTTTT. Translation gives CASSFGGTNEKLFF.

The gene calls are TRBV12-3 or TRBV12-4 and TRBJ2-1; D not certain. V lost 5 bases and J 5 bases, leaving 10 bases between the germline ends. The CDR3 is 13 amino acids. The CDR3 protein is CASSPRIDNEQFF. In nucleotides, the CDR3 is TGTGCCAGCAGTCCCCGAATCGACAATGAGCAGTTCTTC.

There are a few counts of this clonotype. This sequence joins TRBV11-2 and TRBJ2-5; no clear D. Germline V gives CDR1 SGHAT, CDR2 FQNNGV. Trimming left V 0 bases short and J 7 bases short, with 9 bases between. The CDR3 extends over 13 amino acids. The chain's CDR3 is CASSLDRDRTQYF. The CDR3 DNA reads TGTGCCAGCAGCTTAGATCGAGACCGGACCCAGTACTTC.

This clonotype has only a few counts. This chain connects TRBV10-3 to TRBJ2-7; TRBD2 might be the D (6 bases). The CDR3 length is 14 residues. CDR1 is ENHRY and CDR2 is SYGVKD in the germline V gene. V was pared by 4 bases and J by 7 bases, with 17 bases between. The CDR3, as DNA: TGTGCCATCAGTGCACCGGGACTGATTTTGGAGCAGTACTTC. Amino acid sequence: CAISAPGLILEQYF.

This chain uses TRBV28 with TRBJ2-5; 7 positions match TRBD2. CDR3 length: 13 residues. The V gene end was trimmed by 7 bases and the J gene end by 1 base; junction bases not matched to a gene: 3. Germline V gene lookup returns CDR1 MDHEN and CDR2 SYDVKM. This CDR3 reads CASTRTSQETQYF. The CDR3 bases are TGTGCCAGCACCAGGACTAGCCAAGAGACCCAGTACTTC. The entire variable domain, with the rest obtained from reference TRBV28 and TRBJ2-5, is as follows: DVKVTQSSRYLVKRTGEKVFLECVQDMDHENMFWYRQDPGLGLRLIYFSYDVKMKEKGDIPEGYSVSREKKERFSLILESASTNQTSMYLCASTRTSQETQYFGPGTRLLVL.

This clonotype was found many times. The J gene is TRBJ2-2, the V gene TRBV29-1; D is perhaps TRBD1 (5 bases). This CDR3 contains 12 residues. V lost 6 bases, J lost 5 bases, and 10 bases lay in between. Germline lookup yields CDR1 SQVTM and CDR2 ANQGSEA. CDR3 in amino acids: CSVSRVTGELFF. DNA of the CDR3: TGCAGCGTCAGCAGGGTAACCGGGGAGCTGTTTTTT.

V usage is TRBV7-9 and J usage is TRBJ1-4; D uncertain. V lost 6 bases and J lost 0, with 8 bases in between. CDR1 and CDR2 (germline): SEHNR, FQNEAQ (reference sequence). The CDR3 length is 14 residues. The CDR3 nucleotides read TGTGCCAGCAGTCAGTCCGCAACTAATGAAAAACTGTTTTTT. It specifies CASSQSATNEKLFF.

This clonotype was counted a few times. The rearrangement joins TRBV12-3 or TRBV12-4 to TRBJ1-1, with unresolved D. The length of the CDR3 is 14 residues. The V end was cut by 4 bases, the J end by 0 bases, with 9 bases between. The CDR3 nucleotides are TGTGCCAGCAGTTCGGCGGCGATGAACACTGAAGCTTTCTTT. Protein: CASSSAAMNTEAFF.

In this sample, this clonotype turned up a few times. The chain has TRBV6-1 and TRBJ1-6, with D uncertain. V lost 7 bases, J lost 6 bases, and 13 bases lay in between. Germline CDR1 and CDR2: MNHNS and SASEGT. The CDR3 spans 14 residues. The DNA of the CDR3 is TGTGCCAGCACCTTAGCGCTAAGTAATTCACCCCTCCACTTT. Translation: CASTLALSNSPLHF.

A single count supports this clonotype. This sequence joins TRBV14 and TRBJ2-5; tentative D call: TRBD1 (5 bases). V dropped 4 bases and J dropped 1 base, with 13 bases sitting between them. CDR3 length equals 15 residues. CDR1 is SGHDN and CDR2 is FVKESK in the germline V gene. CDR3 bases: TGTGCCAGCAGCCGAGGACACCCAGGCCAAGAGACCCAGTACTTC. Translating it yields CASSRGHPGQETQYF.

The V and J genes are TRBV4-3 and TRBJ2-7; D remains ambiguous. From germline, CDR1 is LGHNA and CDR2 YSLEER. Trimming removed 0 bases from V and 2 bases from J, with 8 bases in between. The CDR3 is 14 residues long. The CDR3 is CASSQDRVTYEQYF. CDR3 DNA: TGCGCCAGCAGCCAAGATAGGGTAACCTACGAGCAGTACTTC.

This clonotype was counted a few times. This chain connects TRBV6-5 to TRBJ1-6; a possible D gene is TRBD1 (6 bases). Trimming pared 4 bases from V and 5 bases from J, leaving 9 bases between. This CDR3 has 14 residues. Germline assignment: CDR1 MNHEY and CDR2 SVGAGI. CDR3 sequence (DNA): TGTGCCAGCAGTTCAACAGGGAATAATTCACCCCTCCACTTT. Residues: CASSSTGNNSPLHF.

The gene calls are TRBV6-5 and TRBJ2-7; 10 bases map to TRBD1. The CDR3 spans 15 residues. Germline CDR1 is MNHEY and CDR2 is SVGAGI. Trimming cost V 2 bases and J 6 bases; bases outside gene matches: 7. CDR3 DNA: TGTGCCAGCAGTTACCTTAGCGGGACAGGGGCCGAGCAGTACTTC. Amino acids: CASSYLSGTGAEQYF.

This clonotype was seen a few times. The gene calls are TRBV11-2 and TRBJ2-3; 10 bases are shared with TRBD1. Germline CDR1 reads SGHAT; CDR2 reads FQNNGV. Trimming took 1 base from V and 6 from J; bases not matched to a gene: 10. CDR3 length: 17 amino acids. The CDR3 region has the DNA TGTGCCAGCAGCTTAGTGGACGGACAGGGGGACTCCGATACGCAGTATTTT. Its translation: CASSLVDGQGDSDTQYF.

This clonotype was counted a few times. The chain links TRBV14 to TRBJ1-6; weak D call: TRBD1 (5 bases). The CDR3 covers 15 residues. V was shortened by 3 bases and J by 0 bases, with 6 bases between the two germline ends. Looked up from germline, CDR1 is SGHDN and CDR2 is FVKESK. In DNA form, the CDR3 reads TGTGCCAGCAGCCAGGGGCTCTCCTATAATTCACCCCTCCACTTT. This encodes CASSQGLSYNSPLHF.

This clonotype was detected a few times. This chain connects TRBV30 to TRBJ2-7; no clear D gene. CDR1 and CDR2 from the germline V gene are GTSNPN and SVGIG (reference sequence). Trimming removed 2 bases at V and 3 bases at J, with 5 bases between. The CDR3 covers 11 residues. CDR3 protein: CAWSTDYEQYF. The CDR3 DNA reads TGTGCCTGGAGTACCGACTACGAGCAGTACTTC.

V and J are TRBV5-1 and TRBJ2-1, with TRBD1 as a possible D gene (6 bases). Germline V gene lookup returns CDR1 SGHRS and CDR2 YFSETQ. Trimming removed 4 bases from V and 2 bases from J, with 13 bases in between. The CDR3 runs to 15 residues. The CDR3 nucleotides read TGCGCCAGCAGCCCTCGGGCAGGGGCCTACAATGAGCAGTTCTTC. Translation gives CASSPRAGAYNEQFF.

The chain links TRBV20-1 to TRBJ1-1; 10 nucleotides line up with TRBD1. V lost 7 bases, J lost 0 bases, and 8 bases stayed unmatched. The germline gives CDR1 DFQATT, CDR2 SNEGSKA (reference sequence). The CDR3 extends over 15 amino acids. The CDR3 nucleotides read TGCAGTGGGTATGAGACAGGGGGCATGAACACTGAAGCTTTCTTT. This encodes CSGYETGGMNTEAFF.

This clonotype was seen a handful of times. The V gene is TRBV7-2, the J gene TRBJ2-1; a possible D gene is TRBD2 (5 bases). The CDR3 has 15 residues. Trimming stripped 7 bases from V and 0 bases from J, with 13 bases between. In germline, CDR1 is SGHTA, CDR2 FQGNSA. CDR3 amino acids: CASNPGVSSYNEQFF. The DNA of the CDR3 is TGTGCCAGCAACCCCGGGGTGAGCTCCTACAATGAGCAGTTCTTC.